This T cell receptor (beta chain) stems from a study of T-cell reconstitution after alpha-beta-depleted transplantation in children. Notes on the study in general: Several hundred expanded graft clones reportedly gave rise to the alpha-beta T cells present about two months after transplant. Newly produced T cells mostly accounted for T-cell counts and diversity one year post-transplant.

About this clonotype itself: Its antigen is unidentified.

Unique molecular identifiers tagged the TCRbeta library. TCRdb fed the PCR reads into MiXCR, producing one record per CDR3 protein. The sample has hundreds of thousands of distinct CDR3 sequences, over 10% seen once. The CDR3 spans 15 residues. V trimming: 5 bases; J trimming: 0 bases; junction bases outside the gene matches: 7. Germline CDR1 is SGHAT and CDR2 is FQNNGV. The starting material was PBMCs, mostly from graft donor cells, obtained 360 days after TCRalphabeta/CD19-depleted stem cell transplant. J is TRBJ2-7 and V is TRBV11-2; 7 bases align to TRBD2. The clonotype comes from a male patient between 5 and 17 years old who had a stem cell transplant for acute myeloid leukemia, so the T cells may come from the graft donor. CDR3 loop: CASSATSASSYEQYF. In DNA, the CDR3 is TGTGCCAGCAGCGCAACTAGCGCCAGCTCCTACGAGCAGTACTTC.